The clone carrying this T cell receptor (beta chain) was recorded only once. Antigen: not known. The same CDR3 also results from other DNA sequences found in this sample. The record originates from a study of cytomegalovirus exposure and HLA in healthy donors. The primer mix had 60 Vbeta and 13 Jbeta primers. How the authors handled the data: In a later analysis, 75 million to 95 million unique TCR beta chains included roughly 11 million shared by two or more donors. This table comes from immunoSEQ multiplex PCR, and its TCRdb copy is limited to in-frame clones, with some not included. V, J and clone size reflect that table, while D and trimming were determined from the DNA. The profile covers some 150,000 clones, with more than 75% appearing a single time and about 3.4% taken by the ten largest. General study points: Donors belonging to an Asian-associated ancestry cluster reportedly showed fewer N-insertions in productive TCRs than the roughly 680-donor mean, according to what a later analysis found. Available immune exposure information covered CMV serostatus only. The classifier, whose performance was assessed in both the original and validation cohorts, reportedly diagnosed cytomegalovirus status with high specificity and sensitivity.

Germline V gene sequence: CDR1 SGHRS, CDR2 YFSETQ. Trimming at V came to 0 bases and at J to 4 bases, leaving 1 base not matched to a gene. This CDR3 has 14 amino acids. The sample taken for sequencing was PBMCs. The receptor was isolated from a man in his late teens or twenties in good health and CMV-seropositive. The rearrangement joins TRBV5-1 to TRBJ1-1; 9 positions match TRBD1. The CDR3 sequence is CASSLGQGGTEAFF. DNA of the CDR3: TGCGCCAGCAGCTTGGGACAGGGGGGCACTGAAGCTTTCTTT.